Listed below are T cell receptor beta chains from one sample, sequenced in a study of T-cell memory formation after mild COVID-19. Via MiXCR, TCRdb re-called the 5' RACE reads, giving one row per CDR3 protein. Altogether under 400,000 distinct CDR3 sequences are present, roughly 21% being singletons, with the ten largest covering about an eighth. The specimen sequenced was PBMCs or a T cell subset sorted from them (not recorded which). These receptors all stem from an adult woman who had mild COVID-19 (a few samples of this study predate the infection). Cell type and time point are not known. Each CDR3 is given with its conserved first and last residue. A D gene is named only where the DNA matches it firmly. Part of the rows lack a size; the others show once, few, many or a class for expanded clones.

j_gene: TRBJ2-1
d_gene: TRBD1
abundance: few
v_gene: TRBV12-3/TRBV12-4
CDR3nt: TGTGCCAGCAGTTCCCGGGACAGGGACACCAATGAGCAGTTCTTC
CDR3aa: CASSSRDRDTNEQFF

j_gene: TRBJ2-7
d_gene: NA
abundance: NA
v_gene: TRBV15
CDR3nt: TGTGCCACCAGCAGAGATTTGGACTACTCCTACGAGCAGTACTTC
CDR3aa: CATSRDLDYSYEQYF

j_gene: TRBJ2-5
d_gene: NA
abundance: few
v_gene: TRBV12-3/TRBV12-4
CDR3nt: TGTGCCAGCAGTTGGGACACGCAAGAGACCCAGTACTTC
CDR3aa: CASSWDTQETQYF

j_gene: TRBJ2-7
d_gene: NA
abundance: NA
v_gene: TRBV15
CDR3nt: TGTGCCACCAGCACTAGACTACGTCCTCCCTCCTACGAGCAGTACTTC
CDR3aa: CATSTRLRPPSYEQYF

j_gene: TRBJ1-1
d_gene: TRBD1
abundance: NA
v_gene: TRBV6-2/TRBV6-3
CDR3nt: TGTGCCAGCAGTTACACAACCGGGACAGCTATGAACACTGAAGCTTTCTTT
CDR3aa: CASSYTTGTAMNTEAFF

j_gene: TRBJ2-3
d_gene: TRBD1
abundance: NA
v_gene: TRBV11-1
CDR3nt: TGTGCCAGCAGCAGAGGACAGGGTGTTTGGGACGGCACAGATACGCAGTATTTT
CDR3aa: CASSRGQGVWDGTDTQYF

j_gene: TRBJ2-5
d_gene: NA
abundance: few
v_gene: TRBV12-3/TRBV12-4
CDR3nt: TGTGCCAGCAGTTTAATCGGGCGTCCAACTGCGTCCGTCGACAGACCCCAAGAGACCCAGTACTTC
CDR3aa: CASSLIGRPTASVDRPQETQYF

j_gene: TRBJ2-5
d_gene: TRBD2
abundance: NA
v_gene: TRBV7-2
CDR3nt: TGTGCCAGCAGCTTAAGCGGGAGGGTCCAAGAGACCCAGTACTTC
CDR3aa: CASSLSGRVQETQYF

j_gene: TRBJ1-3
d_gene: NA
abundance: NA
v_gene: TRBV20-1
CDR3nt: TGCAGTGCTAGAGATCAGTATGGAAACACCATATATTTT
CDR3aa: CSARDQYGNTIYF

j_gene: TRBJ2-3
d_gene: TRBD2
abundance: few
v_gene: TRBV4-2
CDR3nt: TGTGCCAGCAGCCAAGACCCTAGCGGTCACACAGATACGCAGTATTTT
CDR3aa: CASSQDPSGHTDTQYF

j_gene: TRBJ2-1
d_gene: TRBD1
abundance: NA
v_gene: TRBV6-5
CDR3nt: TGTGCCAGCACCCCCCTCGGGACAGGGGGCTGGAATGAGCAGTTCTTC
CDR3aa: CASTPLGTGGWNEQFF

j_gene: TRBJ2-5
d_gene: TRBD1
abundance: NA
v_gene: TRBV7-9
CDR3nt: TGTGCCGTACGCCGGGACAGGGGTGAAGAGACCCAGTACTTC
CDR3aa: CAVRRDRGEETQYF

j_gene: TRBJ2-7
d_gene: NA
abundance: NA
v_gene: TRBV6-1
CDR3nt: TGTGCCAGCAGTGAAGAGACGTCCGCCTCCTCCTACGAGCAGTACTTC
CDR3aa: CASSEETSASSYEQYF

j_gene: TRBJ2-5
d_gene: TRBD2
abundance: few
v_gene: TRBV2
CDR3nt: TGTGCCAGCAGACCCCTAGCGGCAGAGGATGTGGCCCAGTACTTC
CDR3aa: CASRPLAAEDVAQYF

j_gene: TRBJ2-7
d_gene: TRBD1
abundance: few
v_gene: TRBV10-3
CDR3nt: TGTGCCACCCGGACAGGGGACAACGAGCAGTACTTC
CDR3aa: CATRTGDNEQYF

j_gene: TRBJ2-2
d_gene: NA
abundance: few
v_gene: TRBV29-1
CDR3nt: TGCAGCGTTGAAGTGGGGCCGTGGAACACCGGGGAGCTGTTTTTT
CDR3aa: CSVEVGPWNTGELFF

j_gene: TRBJ2-7
d_gene: NA
abundance: NA
v_gene: TRBV5-4
CDR3nt: TGTGCCAGCAGCTTGGCGGTAGCGTCGTCCTACGAGCAGTACTTC
CDR3aa: CASSLAVASSYEQYF

j_gene: TRBJ2-2
d_gene: NA
abundance: NA
v_gene: TRBV14
CDR3nt: TGTGCCAGCAGCCAAGATTTCAGGGAAACCGGGGAGCTGTTTTTT
CDR3aa: CASSQDFRETGELFF

j_gene: TRBJ1-2
d_gene: TRBD1
abundance: few
v_gene: TRBV24-1
CDR3nt: TGTGCCACCAGTGATCGAAAGGACAGGGCAACCTTC
CDR3aa: CATSDRKDRATF

j_gene: TRBJ2-7
d_gene: NA
abundance: many
v_gene: TRBV7-6
CDR3nt: TGTGCCAGCAGCCGAACAGGGATCGAGCAGTACTTC
CDR3aa: CASSRTGIEQYF

j_gene: TRBJ1-1
d_gene: NA
abundance: NA
v_gene: TRBV5-5
CDR3nt: TGTGCCAGCAGCTTGATGGAGACTGAAGCTTTCTTT
CDR3aa: CASSLMETEAFF

j_gene: TRBJ2-2
d_gene: TRBD1
abundance: NA
v_gene: TRBV5-5
CDR3nt: TGTGCCAGCAGCTTGGCCTTAACCGGCCCCGACAGGGCACCGAACACCGGGGAGCTGTTTTTT
CDR3aa: CASSLALTGPDRAPNTGELFF

j_gene: TRBJ2-7
d_gene: NA
abundance: few
v_gene: TRBV11-2
CDR3nt: TGTGCCAGCAGCTCCAATCTGGGGGGTTACGAGCAGTACTTC
CDR3aa: CASSSNLGGYEQYF

j_gene: TRBJ2-5
d_gene: TRBD1
abundance: few
v_gene: TRBV20-1
CDR3nt: TGCAGTGCACCGGCACAGGGGGCCTCGGAGACCCAGTACTTC
CDR3aa: CSAPAQGASETQYF

j_gene: TRBJ2-3
d_gene: NA
abundance: NA
v_gene: TRBV5-1
CDR3nt: TGCGCCAGCAGCTTGGACGAGACATCCCTAAGGTTTATAGATACGCAGTATTTT
CDR3aa: CASSLDETSLRFIDTQYF

j_gene: TRBJ2-1
d_gene: TRBD2
abundance: NA
v_gene: TRBV5-1
CDR3nt: TGCGCCAGCAGCCTAACTAGCGGGATATTAAGGTATGAGCAGTTCTTC
CDR3aa: CASSLTSGILRYEQFF

j_gene: TRBJ2-3
d_gene: NA
abundance: NA
v_gene: TRBV7-8
CDR3nt: TGTGCCAGCACCCCAGGGACCACAGATACGCAGTATTTT
CDR3aa: CASTPGTTDTQYF

j_gene: TRBJ1-1
d_gene: NA
abundance: few
v_gene: TRBV7-8
CDR3nt: TGTGCCAGCAGCTTAGTGGTTTTTCGAAGGAACACTGAAGCTTTCTTT
CDR3aa: CASSLVVFRRNTEAFF

j_gene: TRBJ2-7
d_gene: NA
abundance: few
v_gene: TRBV15
CDR3nt: TGTGCCACCAGTGTTGGGAGGGACAGCGCCTACGAGCAGTACTTC
CDR3aa: CATSVGRDSAYEQYF

j_gene: TRBJ2-5
d_gene: TRBD2
abundance: many
v_gene: TRBV12-3/TRBV12-4
CDR3nt: TGTGCCAGCAGTTTCGCTAGCGGGGGTCGCGAGACCCAGTACTTC
CDR3aa: CASSFASGGRETQYF

j_gene: TRBJ2-5
d_gene: NA
abundance: NA
v_gene: TRBV7-3
CDR3nt: TGTGCCAGCAGCTTAGGGATCGGGACAACTCAAGAGACCCAGTACTTC
CDR3aa: CASSLGIGTTQETQYF

j_gene: TRBJ2-7
d_gene: NA
abundance: few
v_gene: TRBV7-9
CDR3nt: TGTGCCGTAGAGGGCGCTTTCGGGGAGCAGTACTTC
CDR3aa: CAVEGAFGEQYF

j_gene: TRBJ2-1
d_gene: NA
abundance: NA
v_gene: TRBV20-1
CDR3nt: TGCAGTGCCCAAGGCGGGTATGAGCAGTTCTTC
CDR3aa: CSAQGGYEQFF

j_gene: TRBJ2-2
d_gene: NA
abundance: NA
v_gene: TRBV6-1
CDR3nt: TGTGCCAGCATGGGGGGCGCCGACACCGGGGAGCTGTTTTTT
CDR3aa: CASMGGADTGELFF

j_gene: TRBJ2-2
d_gene: TRBD2
abundance: NA
v_gene: TRBV7-9
CDR3nt: TGTGCCAGCAGCGAAGCCCGCGTTGAGGCTAGCGGGAACACCGGGGAGCTGTTTTTT
CDR3aa: CASSEARVEASGNTGELFF

j_gene: TRBJ2-5
d_gene: NA
abundance: few
v_gene: TRBV7-2
CDR3nt: TGTGCCAGCAGCTTGTCTAGCAGCAACAAAGAGACCCAGTACTTC
CDR3aa: CASSLSSSNKETQYF

j_gene: TRBJ2-1
d_gene: TRBD2
abundance: few
v_gene: TRBV10-3
CDR3nt: TGTGCCATCAGCCGGACTAGCGACAATGAGCAGTTCTTC
CDR3aa: CAISRTSDNEQFF

j_gene: TRBJ1-2
d_gene: TRBD1
abundance: few
v_gene: TRBV4-1
CDR3nt: TGCGCCAGCAGCCAAGGACAGGGGAATGGCTACACCTTC
CDR3aa: CASSQGQGNGYTF

j_gene: TRBJ2-5
d_gene: NA
abundance: NA
v_gene: TRBV5-1
CDR3nt: TGCGCCAGCAGCTTGGGACCAGGGAGTGGAGAGACCCAGTACTTC
CDR3aa: CASSLGPGSGETQYF